This T cell receptor (beta chain) was recorded in a study of PD-1 blockade in mismatch repair-deficient tumors. The wider study: Patients had about 13 mismatch repair-deficient cancer types and were previously treated and progressing.

Every patient had mismatch repair deficiency by PCR or immunohistochemistry. Study-wide results and limits: Tumor-resident clones, often undetectable pretreatment in blood, expanded then contracted after pembrolizumab.

Germline loops: CDR1 SGHAT, CDR2 FQNNGV. CDR3 length: 13 amino acids. Deletions cut 5 bases from V and 4 bases from J, with 8 bases between. Here immunoSEQ multiplex PCR was the method, and the copy in TCRdb shows in-frame clones only, minus some. The sample contains tens of thousands of clones, 78% of which appear only once. On this clone: Its specificity is unknown.

V and J are TRBV11-2 and TRBJ2-2, with no clear D. This clonotype was sampled from an adult with mismatch repair-deficient cancer. Source: peripheral blood, taken 4 weeks after starting pembrolizumab. CDR3 sequence reads: CASSPLATGELFF. The CDR3 region has the DNA TGTGCCAGCAGCCCACTGGCCACCGGGGAGCTGTTTTTT.